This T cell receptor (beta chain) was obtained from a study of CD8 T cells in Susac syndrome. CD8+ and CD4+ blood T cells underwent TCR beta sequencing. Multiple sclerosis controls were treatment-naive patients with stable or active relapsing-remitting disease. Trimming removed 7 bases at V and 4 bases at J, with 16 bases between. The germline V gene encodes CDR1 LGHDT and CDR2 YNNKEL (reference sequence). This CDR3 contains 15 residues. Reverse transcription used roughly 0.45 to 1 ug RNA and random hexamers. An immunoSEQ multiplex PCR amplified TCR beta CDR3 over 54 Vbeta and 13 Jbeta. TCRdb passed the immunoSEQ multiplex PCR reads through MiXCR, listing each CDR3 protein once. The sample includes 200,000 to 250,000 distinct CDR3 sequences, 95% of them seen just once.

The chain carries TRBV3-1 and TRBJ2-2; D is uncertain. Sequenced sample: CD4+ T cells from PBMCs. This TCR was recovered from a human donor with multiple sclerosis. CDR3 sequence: CASTRWAGGTGELFF. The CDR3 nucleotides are TGTGCCAGCACCAGGTGGGCCGGTGGCACCGGGGAGCTGTTTTTT.